This note documents a single T cell receptor beta chain sequence. This specimen comes from a study of blood T cell repertoires in COVID-19. Background on the study: COVID-19 samples, acute and convalescent, were from the United States, Italy and Spain. From T cells, B-cell-depleted T cells, or PBMCs came the material, which was cDNA or gDNA.

This CDR3 spans 18 amino acids. Trimming cost V 5 bases and J 1 base; bases outside gene matches: 20. In germline, CDR1 is GTSNPN, CDR2 SVGIG (reference sequence). Original data processing: By means of reference gene primer amplification, nucleated cell counts were estimated. Clones were read by immunoSEQ multiplex PCR, and TCRdb kept only the in-frame ones, dropping some. The D gene and trimming were derived from the DNA, and the V and J assignments and clone size from that table. The repertoire holds 250,000 to 300,000 clones, with around 85% as singletons. The specimen sequenced was peripheral blood. V gene TRBV30 combines with J gene TRBJ2-7; 7 nucleotides match TRBD2. The receptor was isolated from a man between 50 and 59 years old with active or convalescent COVID-19. CDR3 sequence: CAWARRILGAGVSYEQYF. DNA for the CDR3: TGTGCCTGGGCCCGCCGAATACTTGGGGCGGGAGTATCCTACGAGCAGTACTTC.